The next 19 T cell receptor beta chains were all read from a single sample in a study of T cells in Graves' hyperthyroidism and ophthalmopathy. RNA transcripts served as the template for amplifying TCR beta CDR3 regions. Using the HTBI primer set, a first-round RT-PCR was run on the TCR CDR3. One entry per CDR3 protein results from TCRdb running MiXCR on the multiplex PCR reads. The sample lists roughly 380,000 distinct CDR3 sequences, approximately 13% occurring once. Sequenced sample: blood. These receptors all stem from a man aged 25-45 years with Graves' hyperthyroidism that later progressed to Graves' ophthalmopathy.

This clonotype appeared a few times. This chain connects TRBV4-2 to TRBJ1-2; the D is unclear. The ends were cut back, 0 bases at V and 7 bases at J, with 18 bases in the middle. CDR3 length: 16 residues. Germline CDR1 reads LGHNA; CDR2 reads YNFKEQ. As DNA, the CDR3 is TGTGCCAGCAGCCAAGATATCGGGAAGATCGTGGGTGGCTACACCTTC. This encodes CASSQDIGKIVGGYTF.

Note on this clonotype: The CDR3 carries no conserved terminal phenylalanine or tryptophan, so it likely arises from a read error. The rearrangement joins TRBV28 to TRBJ2-5, with a weak D call TRBD2 (6 bases). Germline CDR1 reads MDHEN; CDR2 reads SYDVKM. The CDR3 has 14 residues. V was clipped by 3 bases and J by 5 bases, with 13 bases between them. The CDR3, as DNA: TGTGCCAGCAGTTTTCTGGCTAGCGTGGAGACCCAGTACCTC. Its translation is CASSFLASVETQYL.

This clonotype was seen only a few times. Here the CDR3 DNA reads TGTGCCAGCAGTTACTCGGGACTAGCGGGGGGGCTCAATGAGCAGTTCTTC. It specifies CASSYSGLAGGLNEQFF. The rearrangement joins TRBV6-2 or TRBV6-3 to TRBJ2-1, with 16 bases fitting TRBD2. The CDR3 is 17 amino acids. V was pared by 0 bases and J by 6 bases, with 2 bases of the junction left unmatched. Germline lookup yields CDR1 MNHEY and CDR2 SVGEGT.

This clonotype came up many times. V gene TRBV20-1 combines with J gene TRBJ1-2, with 8 nucleotides matching TRBD1. With 1 base clipped from V and 2 bases from J, the junction kept 6 bases outside the gene matches. The CDR3 runs 15 residues. Germline lookup yields CDR1 DFQATT and CDR2 SNEGSKA (reference sequence). In DNA form, the CDR3 reads TGCAGTGCTAGAGCTAGGTGGACAGGGAACTATGGCTACACCTTC. Protein product: CSARARWTGNYGYTF.

In this sample, this clonotype turned up many times. The chain carries TRBV11-2 and TRBJ2-7, with D uncertain. Between the trimmed V and J ends, which lost 3 bases and 0 bases, there was a span of 12 bases. The CDR3 runs to 15 residues. CDR1 is SGHAT and CDR2 is FQNNGV in the germline V gene. The CDR3 is CASSFDQTVSYEQYF. The CDR3 DNA is TGTGCCAGCAGCTTCGACCAGACGGTCTCCTACGAGCAGTACTTC.

CDR3 protein: CASSQGAGSYEQYF. In nucleotides, the CDR3 is TGTGCCAGTAGTCAGGGCGCAGGGTCCTACGAGCAGTACTTC. The chain links TRBV19 to TRBJ2-7; weak D call: TRBD1 (5 bases). Trimming pared 5 bases from V and 1 base from J, leaving 12 bases between. From germline, CDR1 is LNHDA and CDR2 SQIVND (reference sequence). The CDR3 has 14 residues.

This clonotype was detected a few times. The rearrangement uses TRBV6-1 and TRBJ1-4; no definite D call. The V end was cut by 6 bases, the J end by 9 bases, with 14 bases between. Germline V gene data show CDR1 as MNHNS and CDR2 as SASEGT. The CDR3 is 13 amino acids. CDR3 in DNA: TGTGCCAGCAGGGCCCGCGAACTCCAAAAACTGTTTTTT. Its translation is CASRARELQKLFF.

The chain combines TRBV18 with TRBJ2-3; D is perhaps TRBD1 or TRBD2 (5 bases each). Germline CDR1 reads KGHSH; CDR2 reads LQKENI. V lost 3 bases and J 2 bases, leaving 12 bases between the germline ends. The CDR3 is 15 residues long. The CDR3 DNA sequence: TGTGCCAGCTCACCCCGGGACGGAGACACAGATACGCAGTATTTT. The encoded protein is CASSPRDGDTDTQYF.

This rearrangement joins TRBV28 to TRBJ2-1; D could derive from TRBD1 or TRBD2 (5 bases each). Per the germline V gene, CDR1 is MDHEN and CDR2 is SYDVKM. The V gene lost 9 bases and the J gene lost 5 bases, with 17 bases spanning the gap. The CDR3 has 14 residues. The CDR3 loop is CASEDGTLHNEQFF. Written as DNA, the CDR3 is TGTGCCAGTGAGGACGGGACGCTACACAATGAGCAGTTCTTC.

The chain couples TRBV12-5 to TRBJ1-5; 8 bases map to TRBD1. Trimming cost V 3 bases and J 6 bases; bases outside gene matches: 1. This CDR3 is 13 amino acids long. Germline CDR1 reads LGHNT; CDR2 reads FRNRAP. The CDR3 reads CASGLQGVQPQHF. The DNA for the CDR3 is TGTGCTAGTGGTTTACAGGGGGTTCAGCCCCAGCATTTT.

The chain combines TRBV7-8 with TRBJ2-5; weak D call: TRBD1 (5 bases). CDR1 is SGHVS, CDR2 FQNEAQ, per germline. The V gene lost 5 bases and the J gene lost 4 bases, with 17 bases spanning the gap. The CDR3 extends over 15 amino acids. In DNA form, the CDR3 reads TGTGCCAGCAGCCCCGGCAGGGTTTTAGTAGAGACCCAGTACTTC. Translated: CASSPGRVLVETQYF.

Details on this clonotype: One junction end disagrees with the germline gene, perhaps due to a read error. The chain links TRBV7-7 to TRBJ2-7; D is unresolved. Germline values: CDR1 SSHAT, CDR2 FNYEAQ (reference sequence). The CDR3 sequence is 13 residues long. CDR3 sequence reads: CASRRPRSYEQYF. In DNA form, the CDR3 reads TGTGCTAGCAGGCGACCCCGCTCCTACGAGCAGTACTTC.

This clonotype was observed many times. The V gene is TRBV15, the J gene TRBJ2-3; D is unclear. The CDR3 sequence is 15 residues long. The germline V gene encodes CDR1 LNHNV and CDR2 YYDKDF (reference sequence). V shed 3 bases and J shed 4 bases, with 14 bases lying between them. The CDR3 is CATSRYKESADTQYF. CDR3 DNA sequence: TGTGCCACCAGCAGGTATAAGGAGAGCGCAGATACGCAGTATTTT.

The chain couples TRBV6-5 to TRBJ1-6, with D possibly being TRBD1 (6 bases). Germline V gene lookup returns CDR1 MNHEY and CDR2 SVGAGI. V was clipped by 0 bases and J by 13 bases, with 10 bases between them. The CDR3 runs 13 residues. The CDR3 nucleotides are TGTGCCAGCAGTTACTCGGGGGGCCAGCCCCTCCACTTT. This sequence encodes CASSYSGGQPLHF.

This clonotype was observed once. The rearrangement links TRBV5-1 to TRBJ1-1; 9 bases match TRBD1. V lost 0 bases and J lost 0; bases outside the gene matches: 6. The CDR3 is made up of 17 amino acids. CDR1 SGHRS and CDR2 YFSETQ come from the germline V gene. The CDR3 DNA reads as TGCGCCAGCAGCTTGGCAGGGACAGGGCCTATGAACACTGAAGCTTTCTTT. This gives the protein CASSLAGTGPMNTEAFF.

This sequence joins TRBV5-8 and TRBJ2-7; TRBD2 agrees at 11 bases. Trimming took 0 bases from V and 3 from J; bases not matched to a gene: 8. Germline values: CDR1 SGHTS, CDR2 YDEGEE. CDR3 length equals 17 residues. The CDR3 DNA reads as TGTGCCAGCAGCTTGGTTACTAGCGGGGGAGGGGACTACGAGCAGTACTTC. This translates into CASSLVTSGGGDYEQYF.

This clonotype was detected ten times or more. This rearrangement joins TRBV11-2 to TRBJ2-1, with 7 bases fitting TRBD2. After removal of 5 bases from V and 4 bases from J, the junction contained 11 bases not matched to a gene. The CDR3 runs to 16 residues. Germline values: CDR1 SGHAT, CDR2 FQNNGV. This CDR3 reads CASSTAFSGPYNEQFF. The CDR3 DNA is TGTGCCAGCAGCACCGCCTTTAGCGGGCCGTACAATGAGCAGTTCTTC. The full variable domain, with the rest looked up from reference TRBV11-2 and TRBJ2-1, is EAGVAQSPRYKIIEKRQSVAFWCNPISGHATLYWYQQILGQGPKLLIQFQNNGVVDDSQLPKDRFSAERLKGVDSTLKIQPAKLEDSAVYLCASSTAFSGPYNEQFFGPGTRLTVL.

This clonotype was recorded at least ten times. The chain is built from TRBV2 and TRBJ2-3, with 11 bases matching TRBD2. V shed 9 bases and J 4 bases; nucleotides not matched to a gene: 6. Germline V gene data show CDR1 as SNHLY and CDR2 as FYNNEI. The CDR3 is 14 amino acids. The CDR3 protein is CARDSGGAPDTQYF. The CDR3 bases are TGTGCCAGAGATAGCGGGGGGGCCCCAGATACGCAGTATTTT.

The chain is built from TRBV12-3 or TRBV12-4 and TRBJ1-2; 7 nucleotides align to TRBD1. Unmatched junction bases numbered 6, after V lost 5 bases and J lost 0 bases. There are 15 residues in the CDR3. CDR3 nucleotides: TGTGCCAGCAGTCCGTGGGGACAGACTAACTATGGCTACACCTTC. Encoded protein: CASSPWGQTNYGYTF.